A selection of T cell receptor beta chains follows, all from one sample in a study of blood T cell repertoires in COVID-19. Some clones are missing from TCRdb's copy, which holds only in-frame ones; the method was immunoSEQ multiplex PCR. The sample has some 80,000 clones, roughly 86% seen once. The specimen was peripheral blood. These TCRs come from a woman older than 75 in a cohort sampled during active or convalescent COVID-19. Each CDR3 is given with its conserved first and last residue. D genes are given only for firm matches.

-	TRBV5-5	TRBJ1-3	CASSLEMGQNGNTIYF
TRBD1	TRBV7-3	TRBJ2-2	CASSLNPDRGTGELFF
-	TRBV29-1	TRBJ1-1	CSGSGTPNTEAFF
-	TRBV6-5	TRBJ2-1	CASTRQGDYEQFF
-	TRBV9	TRBJ1-6	CASSDGIGNSPLHF
TRBD2	TRBV12-3/TRBV12-4	TRBJ2-1	CASSLQAGAPFF
TRBD1	TRBV5-1	TRBJ1-3	CASTLFRGLGGNTIYF
-	TRBV11-3	TRBJ1-1	CASSPRGGATEAFF
TRBD1	TRBV6-6	TRBJ1-1	CASSSGQGNIEAFF
TRBD1	TRBV5-1	TRBJ1-2	CASSLGQGTYGYTF
TRBD1	TRBV12-5	TRBJ1-2	CASGRDRGLGYTF
-	TRBV5-1	TRBJ1-1	CASSSRGGGLNTEAFF
-	TRBV7-6	TRBJ2-5	CASSLLVGVRGGETQYF
-	TRBV12-5	TRBJ2-4	CASGDDLANIQYF
-	TRBV11-2	TRBJ2-5	CASSILTRYQETQYF
TRBD1	TRBV27	TRBJ1-1	CASSLTTGAPTEAFF
TRBD2	TRBV7-8	TRBJ2-2	CASSPGLAFGELFF